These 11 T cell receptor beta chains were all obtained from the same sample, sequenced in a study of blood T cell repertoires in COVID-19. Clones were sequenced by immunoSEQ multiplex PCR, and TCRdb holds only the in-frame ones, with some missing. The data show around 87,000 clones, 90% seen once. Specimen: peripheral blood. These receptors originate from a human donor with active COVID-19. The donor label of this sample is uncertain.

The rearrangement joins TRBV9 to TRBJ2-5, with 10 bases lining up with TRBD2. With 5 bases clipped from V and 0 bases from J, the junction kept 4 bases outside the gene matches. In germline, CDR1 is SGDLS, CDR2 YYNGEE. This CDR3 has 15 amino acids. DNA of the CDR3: TGTGCCAGCAGTCTAGCGGGGGAGAACCAAGAGACCCAGTACTTC. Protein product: CASSLAGENQETQYF.

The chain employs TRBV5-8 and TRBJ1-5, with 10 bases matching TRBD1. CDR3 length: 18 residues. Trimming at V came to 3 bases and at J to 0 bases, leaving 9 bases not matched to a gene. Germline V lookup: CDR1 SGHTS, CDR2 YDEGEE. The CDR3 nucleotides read TGTGCCAGCAGCTGGTGGGGGACAGGGGCCGGTAGCAATCAGCCCCAGCATTTT. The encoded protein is CASSWWGTGAGSNQPQHF. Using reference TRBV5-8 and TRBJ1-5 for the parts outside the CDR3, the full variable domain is EAGVTQSPTHLIKTRGQQATLRCSPISGHTSVYWYQQALGLGLQFLLWYDEGEERNRGNFPPRFSGRQFPNYSSELNVNALELEDSALYLCASSWWGTGAGSNQPQHFGDGTRLSIL.

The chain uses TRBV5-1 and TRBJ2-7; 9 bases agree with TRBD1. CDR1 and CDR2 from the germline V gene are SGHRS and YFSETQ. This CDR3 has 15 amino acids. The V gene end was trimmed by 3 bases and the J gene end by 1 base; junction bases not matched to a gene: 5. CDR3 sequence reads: CASSSAGTGSYEQYF. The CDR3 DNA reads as TGCGCCAGCAGCTCCGCCGGGACAGGGTCCTACGAGCAGTACTTC. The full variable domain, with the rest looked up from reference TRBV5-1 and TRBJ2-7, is KAGVTQTPRYLIKTRGQQVTLSCSPISGHRSVSWYQQTPGQGLQFLFEYFSETQRNKGNFPGRFSGRQFSNSRSEMNVSTLELGDSALYLCASSSAGTGSYEQYFGPGTRLTVT.

CDR3 DNA sequence: TGTGCCAGCAGCAGGGGCAGGGGGCCCAGCGGCTATGGCTACACCTTC. This encodes CASSRGRGPSGYGYTF. The chain uses TRBV6-7 and TRBJ1-2; 8 nucleotides match TRBD1. TRBV6-7 is classed as an ORF, of uncertain function. The CDR3 runs to 16 residues. The V and J ends lost 6 bases and 4 bases, in that order; junction bases with no gene match: 13.

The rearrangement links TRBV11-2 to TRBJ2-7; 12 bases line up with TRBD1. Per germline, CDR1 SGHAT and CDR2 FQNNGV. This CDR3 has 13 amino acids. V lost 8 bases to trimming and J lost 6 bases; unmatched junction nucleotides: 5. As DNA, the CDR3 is TGTGCCAGCCGGGGACAGGGGGCATCCGAGCAGTACTTC. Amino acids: CASRGQGASEQYF.

In nucleotides, the CDR3 is TGCGCCAGCAGCCGATCCGGAAGGGGTTCTAGCACAGATACGCAGTATTTT. It yields the protein CASSRSGRGSSTDTQYF. This chain connects TRBV5-1 to TRBJ2-3; D perhaps matches TRBD1 (5 bases). Germline-derived CDR1 and CDR2 are SGHRS and YFSETQ. Trimming stripped 4 bases from V and 0 bases from J, with 18 bases between. The CDR3 extends over 17 amino acids.

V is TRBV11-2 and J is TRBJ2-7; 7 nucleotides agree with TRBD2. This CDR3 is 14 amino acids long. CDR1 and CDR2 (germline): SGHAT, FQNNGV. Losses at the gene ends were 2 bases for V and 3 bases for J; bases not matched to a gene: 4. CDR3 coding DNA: TGTGCCAGCAGCTTAATTGCGGGGGTCTACGAGCAGTACTTC. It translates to CASSLIAGVYEQYF.

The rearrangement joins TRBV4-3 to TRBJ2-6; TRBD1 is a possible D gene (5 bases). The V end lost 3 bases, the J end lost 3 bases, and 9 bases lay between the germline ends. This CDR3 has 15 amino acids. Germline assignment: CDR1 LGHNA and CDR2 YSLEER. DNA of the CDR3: TGCGCCAGCAGCCACCTAGGGGTTGGGGCCAACGTCCTGACTTTC. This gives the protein CASSHLGVGANVLTF.

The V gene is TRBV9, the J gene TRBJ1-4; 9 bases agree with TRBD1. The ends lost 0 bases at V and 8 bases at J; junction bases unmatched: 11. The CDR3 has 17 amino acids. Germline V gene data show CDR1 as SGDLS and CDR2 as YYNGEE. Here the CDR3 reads CASSVGLTGQGEEKLFF. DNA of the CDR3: TGTGCCAGCAGCGTAGGGCTAACGGGACAGGGTGAAGAAAAACTGTTTTTT.

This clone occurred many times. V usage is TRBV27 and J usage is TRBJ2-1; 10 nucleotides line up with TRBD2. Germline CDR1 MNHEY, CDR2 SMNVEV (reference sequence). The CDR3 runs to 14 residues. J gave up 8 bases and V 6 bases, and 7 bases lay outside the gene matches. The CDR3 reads CASRERGGRHEQFF. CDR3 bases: TGTGCCAGCAGGGAGCGGGGGGGCCGGCATGAGCAGTTCTTC.

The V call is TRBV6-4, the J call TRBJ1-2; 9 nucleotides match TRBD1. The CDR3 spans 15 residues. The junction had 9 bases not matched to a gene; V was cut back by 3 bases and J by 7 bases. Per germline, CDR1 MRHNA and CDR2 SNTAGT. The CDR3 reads CASSDWTGEGGGYTF. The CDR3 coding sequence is TGTGCCAGCAGTGATTGGACAGGGGAGGGAGGTGGCTACACCTTC.